This T cell receptor beta chain was sequenced in a study of blood T cells in healthy people across ages. A second PCR, run for roughly 7 to 11 cycles, used a sample-barcoded 5' primer plus a J-beta primer mix. TCRdb reprocessed the 5' RACE reads via MiXCR and lists one record per CDR3 protein. The table shows 650,000 to 1,000,000 distinct CDR3 sequences, with around 45% occurring only once. Looked up from germline, CDR1 is DFQATT and CDR2 is SNEGSKA (reference sequence). This CDR3 contains 14 residues. V dropped 0 bases and J dropped 3; count of bases not matched to a gene: 2. The sample holds a few counts of this clonotype.

The sequenced sample was blood. This clonotype originated in an older man in good health. The genes are TRBV20-1 and TRBJ2-7; 10 bases match TRBD2. CDR3 residues: CSARDPSGSYEQYF. The CDR3 bases are TGCAGTGCTAGAGATCCTAGCGGGAGCTACGAGCAGTACTTC.